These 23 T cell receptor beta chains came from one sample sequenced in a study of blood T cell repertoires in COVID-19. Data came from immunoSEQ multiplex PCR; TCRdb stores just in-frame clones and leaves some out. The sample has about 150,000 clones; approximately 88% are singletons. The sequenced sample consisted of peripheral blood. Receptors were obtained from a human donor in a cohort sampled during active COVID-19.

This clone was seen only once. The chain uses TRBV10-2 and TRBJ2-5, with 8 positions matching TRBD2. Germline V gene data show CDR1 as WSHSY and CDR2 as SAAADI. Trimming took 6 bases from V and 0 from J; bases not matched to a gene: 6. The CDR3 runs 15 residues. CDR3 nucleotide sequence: TGCGCCAGCAGACGATTAGCGGGGAACCAAGAGACCCAGTACTTC. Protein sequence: CASRRLAGNQETQYF.

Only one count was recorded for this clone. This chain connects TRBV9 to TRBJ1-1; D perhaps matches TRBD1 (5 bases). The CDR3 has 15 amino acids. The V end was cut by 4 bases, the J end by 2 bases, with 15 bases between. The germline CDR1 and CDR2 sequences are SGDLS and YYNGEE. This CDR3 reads CASSLAGGPNTEAFF. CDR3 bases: TGTGCCAGCAGCTTAGCCGGGGGTCCCAACACTGAAGCTTTCTTT.

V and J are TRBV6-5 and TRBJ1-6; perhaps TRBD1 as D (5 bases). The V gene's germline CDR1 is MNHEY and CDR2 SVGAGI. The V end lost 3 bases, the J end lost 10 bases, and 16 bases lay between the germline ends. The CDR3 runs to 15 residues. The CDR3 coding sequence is TGTGCCAGCAGTTATGACAGACCATCCTCATCACCCCTCCACTTT. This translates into CASSYDRPSSSPLHF.

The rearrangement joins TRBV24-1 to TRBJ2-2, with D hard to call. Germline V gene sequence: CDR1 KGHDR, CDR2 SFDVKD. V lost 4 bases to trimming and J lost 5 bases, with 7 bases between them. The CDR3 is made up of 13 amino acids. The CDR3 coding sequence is TGTGCCACCAGTGAACCACAGACCGGGGAGCTGTTTTTT. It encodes CATSEPQTGELFF.

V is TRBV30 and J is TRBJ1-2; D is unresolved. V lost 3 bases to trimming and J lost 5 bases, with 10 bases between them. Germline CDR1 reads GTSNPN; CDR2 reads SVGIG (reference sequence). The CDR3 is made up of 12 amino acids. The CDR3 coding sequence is TGTGCCTGGAGAGGACTGCAGTATGGCTACACCTTC. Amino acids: CAWRGLQYGYTF.

The CDR3 region is CATSPVGQPQHF. Here the CDR3 DNA reads TGTGCCACCAGCCCAGTCGGGCAGCCCCAGCATTTT. This chain joins TRBV15 and TRBJ1-5; D gene uncertain. Per germline, CDR1 LNHNV and CDR2 YYDKDF (reference sequence). This CDR3 comprises 12 residues. Trimming stripped 5 bases from V and 7 bases from J, with 9 bases between.

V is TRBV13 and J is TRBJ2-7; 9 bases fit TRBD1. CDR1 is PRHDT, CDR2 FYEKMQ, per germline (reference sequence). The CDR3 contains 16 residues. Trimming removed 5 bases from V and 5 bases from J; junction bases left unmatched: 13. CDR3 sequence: CASSPKPGQGPNEQYF. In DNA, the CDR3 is TGTGCCAGCAGCCCAAAACCGGGACAGGGTCCCAACGAGCAGTACTTC.

The CDR3 loop is CASSYSMNTEAFF. CDR3 nucleotides: TGTGCCAGCAGCTACAGCATGAACACTGAAGCTTTCTTT. V usage is TRBV3-1 (or the pseudogene TRBV3-2) and J usage is TRBJ1-1; no reliable D call. CDR3 length: 13 amino acids. Germline CDR1 is LGHDT and CDR2 is YNNKEL (reference sequence). Trimming shortened V by 5 bases and J by 0 bases, and 7 bases separated the two germline ends.

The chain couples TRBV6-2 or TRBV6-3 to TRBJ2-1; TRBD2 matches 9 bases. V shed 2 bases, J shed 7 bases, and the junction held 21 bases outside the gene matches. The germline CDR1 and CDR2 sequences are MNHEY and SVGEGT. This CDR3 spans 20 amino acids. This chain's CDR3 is CASSYPYLATERGARNEQFF. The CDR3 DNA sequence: TGTGCCAGCAGTTACCCTTACTTAGCCACGGAGCGGGGGGCCCGTAATGAGCAGTTCTTC.

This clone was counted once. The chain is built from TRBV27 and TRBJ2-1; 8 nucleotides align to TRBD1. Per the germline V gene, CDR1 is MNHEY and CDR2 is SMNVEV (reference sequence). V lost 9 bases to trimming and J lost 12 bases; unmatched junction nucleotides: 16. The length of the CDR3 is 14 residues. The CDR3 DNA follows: TGTGCCAGTTCGACAGGGGTGTATTCAAGGGGGCAGTTCTTC. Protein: CASSTGVYSRGQFF.

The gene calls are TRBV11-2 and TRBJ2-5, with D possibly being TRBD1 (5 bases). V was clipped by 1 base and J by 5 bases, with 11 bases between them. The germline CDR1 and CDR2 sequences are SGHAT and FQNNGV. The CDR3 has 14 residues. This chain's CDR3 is CASSLVGPRETQYF. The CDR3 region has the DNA TGTGCCAGCAGCTTAGTGGGGCCGCGGGAGACCCAGTACTTC.

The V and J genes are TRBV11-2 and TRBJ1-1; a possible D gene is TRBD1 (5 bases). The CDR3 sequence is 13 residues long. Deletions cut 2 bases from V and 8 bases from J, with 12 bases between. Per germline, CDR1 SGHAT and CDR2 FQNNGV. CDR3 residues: CASSLRGQLEAFF. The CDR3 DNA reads TGTGCCAGCAGCTTACGTGGACAACTCGAAGCTTTCTTT.

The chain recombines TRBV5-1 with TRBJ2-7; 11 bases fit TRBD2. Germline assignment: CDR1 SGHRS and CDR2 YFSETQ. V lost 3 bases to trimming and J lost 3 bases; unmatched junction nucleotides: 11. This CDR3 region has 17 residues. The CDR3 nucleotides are TGCGCCAGCAGCTCCGGGACTAGCGGAAACCTCTTCTACGAGCAGTACTTC. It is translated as CASSSGTSGNLFYEQYF.

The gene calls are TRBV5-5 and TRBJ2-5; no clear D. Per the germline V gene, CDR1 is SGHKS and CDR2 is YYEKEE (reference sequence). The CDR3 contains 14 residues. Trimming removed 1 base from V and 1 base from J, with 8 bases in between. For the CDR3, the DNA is TGTGCCAGCAGCTTGTTGAGGTTCCAAGAGACCCAGTACTTC. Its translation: CASSLLRFQETQYF.

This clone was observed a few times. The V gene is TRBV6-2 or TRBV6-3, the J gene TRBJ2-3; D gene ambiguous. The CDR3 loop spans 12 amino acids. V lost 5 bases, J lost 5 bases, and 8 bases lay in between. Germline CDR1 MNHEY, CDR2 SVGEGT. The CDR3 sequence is CASSTGLDTQYF. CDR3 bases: TGTGCCAGCAGTACCGGTCTAGATACGCAGTATTTT.

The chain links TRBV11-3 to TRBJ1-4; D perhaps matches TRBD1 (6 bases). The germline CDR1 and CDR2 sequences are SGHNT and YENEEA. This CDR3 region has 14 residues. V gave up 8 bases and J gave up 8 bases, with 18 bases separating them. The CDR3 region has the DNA TGTGCCAGCGCAAAAGCAGGGGTGGGGGAAAAACTGTTTTTT. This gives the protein CASAKAGVGEKLFF.

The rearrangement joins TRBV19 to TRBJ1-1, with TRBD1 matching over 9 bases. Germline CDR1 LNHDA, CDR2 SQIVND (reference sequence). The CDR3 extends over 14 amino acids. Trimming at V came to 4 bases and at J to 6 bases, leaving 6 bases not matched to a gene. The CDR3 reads CASSTWTGEAEAFF. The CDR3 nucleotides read TGTGCCAGTAGTACCTGGACAGGGGAGGCTGAAGCTTTCTTT.

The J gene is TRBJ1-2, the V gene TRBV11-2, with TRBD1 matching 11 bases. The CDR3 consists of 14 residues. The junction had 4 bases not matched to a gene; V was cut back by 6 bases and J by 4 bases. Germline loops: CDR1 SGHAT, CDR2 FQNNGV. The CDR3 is CASSEGQGAYGYTF. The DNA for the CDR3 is TGTGCCAGCAGTGAAGGACAGGGGGCCTATGGCTACACCTTC.

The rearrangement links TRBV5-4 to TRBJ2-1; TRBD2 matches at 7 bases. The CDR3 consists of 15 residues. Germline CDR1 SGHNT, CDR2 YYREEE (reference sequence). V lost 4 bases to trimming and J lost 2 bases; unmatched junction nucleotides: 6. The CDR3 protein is CASSLTSSTYNEQFF. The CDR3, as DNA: TGTGCCAGCAGCCTGACTAGCAGCACCTACAATGAGCAGTTCTTC.

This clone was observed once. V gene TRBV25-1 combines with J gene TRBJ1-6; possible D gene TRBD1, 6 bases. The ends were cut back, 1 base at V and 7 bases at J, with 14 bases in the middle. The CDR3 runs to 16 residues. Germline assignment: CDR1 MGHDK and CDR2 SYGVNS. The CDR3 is CASSEFQGTTNSPLHF. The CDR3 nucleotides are TGTGCCAGCAGTGAATTTCAGGGGACAACCAATTCACCCCTCCACTTT.

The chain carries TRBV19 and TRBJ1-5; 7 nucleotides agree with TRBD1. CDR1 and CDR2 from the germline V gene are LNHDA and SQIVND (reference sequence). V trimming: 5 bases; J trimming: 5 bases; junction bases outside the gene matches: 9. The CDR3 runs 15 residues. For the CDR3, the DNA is TGTGCCAGTAGTTTCCCCAGGGGGTTGGATCAGCCCCAGCATTTT. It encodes CASSFPRGLDQPQHF.

The CDR3 loop is CASSVELGGQGANEQYF. The DNA of the CDR3 is TGTGCCAGCAGCGTAGAACTTGGAGGACAGGGAGCCAACGAGCAGTACTTC. This chain connects TRBV9 to TRBJ2-7, with 8 bases matching TRBD1. The CDR3 is made up of 17 amino acids. The junction had 13 bases not matched to a gene; V was cut back by 0 bases and J by 5 bases. Looked up from germline, CDR1 is SGDLS and CDR2 is YYNGEE.

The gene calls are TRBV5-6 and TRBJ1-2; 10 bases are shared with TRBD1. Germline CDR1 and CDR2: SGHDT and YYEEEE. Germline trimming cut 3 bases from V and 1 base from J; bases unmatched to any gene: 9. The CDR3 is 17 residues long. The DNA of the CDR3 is TGTGCCAGCAGCTCGGGACAGGGGTTTCCTGGTAACTATGGCTACACCTTC. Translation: CASSSGQGFPGNYGYTF.